This paragraph covers one T cell receptor beta chain sequence. This clonotype was found a few times. Its antigen is not yet known. Within one base of it there is no much larger clone, and no base qualities were kept. TCRdb records Illumina HiSeq 1500 as the sequencer. TCRdb trimmed public reads at Q25 via fastp, called clones via MiXCR and kept in-frame beta chains. Identical CDR3 protein sequences are pooled into one entry, listed with their most common genes and DNA. This sample comprises 750,000 to 950,000 distinct CDR3 sequences, almost 30% of them detected only once. The ten largest account for around 13% of the sample. These data belong to a study of T cell repertoires in cytomegalovirus infection (dated by TCRdb to about 2019). Study-wide context: Alongside well-studied HLA-B-restricted epitopes, the peptide stimulations were aimed at recently identified HLA-C-restricted CMV epitopes, whose presentation resists viral immunomodulation. Donor HLA type was relevant to the analysis, as public TCR beta signatures indicated carriage of CMV infection together with the matching HLA type.

Overall study outcomes, separate from this receptor: The ex vivo response was dominated by HLA-C-restricted CMV-specific TCR beta clonotypes, which also provided the single most frequent clonotype in two of eight donors. In both this cohort and an independent cohort of some 350 donors, the cumulative frequency of public TCR beta family members distinguished carriers of CMV infection plus the relevant HLA type.

Between the V and J ends, shortened by 2 bases and 0 bases respectively, the junction contains 11 bases. CDR1 and CDR2, looked up from the germline V gene, are MNHNS and SASEGT. The CDR3 has 15 amino acids, counting the end cysteine and phenylalanine. Kept here is only the CDR3 DNA, which spans 45 bases and is read in frame from base 1. The meaning of the sample's treatment or condition label: in vitro stimulation with specific CMV peptide epitopes to enrich CMV-specific T cells. Source: cultured CD8+ T cells from PBMCs, taken from culture after CMV antigen stimulation. The sequence links TRBV6-1 to TRBJ2-7; TRBD1 is perhaps the D gene, given 5 matching bases. This sequence originates from a human donor in good health (CMV status not recorded). Some clones in this sample may be carry-over from other donors' samples. The DNA sequence follows: TGTGCCAGCAGTGAATCCGTCAGGGACTCCTACGAGCAGTACTTC. Its translation reads: CASSESVRDSYEQYF.